The 26 T cell receptor beta chains in this list originate from one sample, sequenced in a study of T cell responses to AZD1222 COVID-19 vaccine. Using immunoSEQ multiplex PCR, the repertoire was profiled, and TCRdb retains in-frame clones only, with some absent. In the table there are about 170,000 clones, 70% to 90% of which are singletons. The sample was peripheral blood, taken 28 days after the second AZD1222 dose. The receptors here all came from an adult who received the AZD1222 COVID-19 vaccine.

The chain carries TRBV4-2 and TRBJ2-7, with 8 bases identical to TRBD1. There are 15 residues in the CDR3. Germline lookup yields CDR1 LGHNA and CDR2 YNFKEQ. Trimming at V came to 1 base and at J to 6 bases, leaving 8 bases not matched to a gene. This chain's CDR3 is CASSQGSQGEREQYF. CDR3 DNA sequence: TGTGCCAGCAGCCAAGGCTCACAGGGGGAACGCGAGCAGTACTTC.

The genes are TRBV7-9 and TRBJ1-2, with a possible D match to TRBD1 (5 bases). Trimming cost V 5 bases and J 4 bases, with 14 bases left between them. The germline V gene encodes CDR1 SEHNR and CDR2 FQNEAQ (reference sequence). CDR3 size: 14 residues. Written as DNA, the CDR3 is TGTGCCAGCAGCCCATCCGGGGCCTTCTATGGCTACACCTTC. Its translation is CASSPSGAFYGYTF. Full variable domain (outside the CDR3, taken from reference TRBV7-9 and TRBJ1-2): DTGVSQNPRHKITKRGQNVTFRCDPISEHNRLYWYRQTLGQGPEFLTYFQNEAQLEKSRLLSDRFSAERPKGSFSTLEIQRTEQGDSAMYLCASSPSGAFYGYTFGSGTRLTVV.

As for this clone: The same CDR3 can be traced to other DNA sequences in this sample. The rearrangement joins TRBV7-6 to TRBJ1-6, with D perhaps matching TRBD1 (6 bases). Germline-derived CDR1 and CDR2 are SGHVS and FNYEAQ. The CDR3 is made up of 15 amino acids. V was pared by 5 bases and J by 2 bases, with 10 bases between. The CDR3: CASSPGVTYNSPLHF. As DNA, the CDR3 is TGTGCCAGCAGCCCAGGGGTTACCTATAATTCACCCCTCCACTTT.

The genes are TRBV7-2 and TRBJ1-1; 11 bases match TRBD1. The CDR3 contains 17 residues. The junction had 8 bases not matched to a gene; V was cut back by 5 bases and J by 0 bases. Germline lookup yields CDR1 SGHTA and CDR2 FQGNSA. The DNA for the CDR3 is TGTGCCAGCAGCCTCGGACAGGGGGCTACCTTGAACACTGAAGCTTTCTTT. Translation gives CASSLGQGATLNTEAFF.

The rearrangement links TRBV12-3 or TRBV12-4 to TRBJ2-3; unclear D gene. This CDR3 is 13 amino acids long. Trimming removed 6 bases from V and 9 bases from J, with 16 bases in between. In DNA form, the CDR3 reads TGTGCCAGCAGCCAATTTTGGTACGTGACGCAGTATTTT. Its translation is CASSQFWYVTQYF.

The chain has TRBV6-5 and TRBJ1-1, with D possibly being TRBD1 (6 bases). Trimming took off 6 bases at V and 4 bases at J, with 12 bases between the two ends. The CDR3 is made up of 13 amino acids. Germline V CDR1 and CDR2: MNHEY, SVGAGI. The CDR3 is CASRKTGTTEAFF. The CDR3 nucleotides are TGTGCCAGCAGGAAGACAGGAACCACTGAAGCTTTCTTT.

The chain has TRBV10-3 and TRBJ2-1; possible D gene TRBD1, 6 bases. Germline CDR1 reads ENHRY; CDR2 reads SYGVKD. The CDR3 has 12 amino acids. Between the trimmed V and J ends, which lost 6 bases and 6 bases, there was a span of 9 bases. The DNA of the CDR3 is TGTGCCATCAGAGAGGGGGTCAATGAGCAGTTCTTC. Translating it yields CAIREGVNEQFF.

The rearrangement uses TRBV6-4 and TRBJ1-2, with 7 nucleotides matching TRBD1. J gave up 4 bases and V 2 bases, and 4 bases lay outside the gene matches. Germline V gene lookup returns CDR1 MRHNA and CDR2 SNTAGT. The CDR3 is 14 residues long. Here the CDR3 DNA reads TGTGCCAGCAGTGACCAGACAGGGTCCTATGGCTACACCTTC. This sequence encodes CASSDQTGSYGYTF.

V gene TRBV7-9 combines with J gene TRBJ1-1; 7 bases are a match to TRBD1. Germline CDR1 SEHNR, CDR2 FQNEAQ (reference sequence). After removal of 5 bases from V and 2 bases from J, the junction contained 5 bases not matched to a gene. This CDR3 is 14 amino acids long. CDR3 DNA: TGTGCCAGCAGCAGGACAGGCCTCAACACTGAAGCTTTCTTT. As protein: CASSRTGLNTEAFF.

The chain carries TRBV19 and TRBJ2-7, with D unclear. V dropped 3 bases and J dropped 3 bases, with 15 bases sitting between them. Germline lookup yields CDR1 LNHDA and CDR2 SQIVND (reference sequence). CDR3 length: 15 residues. CDR3 sequence: CASSIGRQTVYEQYF. The CDR3 DNA reads TGTGCCAGTAGTATTGGTCGGCAGACCGTCTACGAGCAGTACTTC.

This clone was recorded at least ten times. V and J are TRBV11-2 and TRBJ1-1; the D is unclear. Trimming removed 0 bases at V and 7 bases at J, with 12 bases between. Germline V gives CDR1 SGHAT, CDR2 FQNNGV. This CDR3 has 14 amino acids. This chain's CDR3 is CASSLEGSGSEAFF. In DNA form, the CDR3 reads TGTGCCAGCAGCTTAGAGGGTTCGGGGAGTGAAGCTTTCTTT.

DNA for the CDR3: TGCAGCGTTGAGACGGGACGGAACTATGGCTACACCTTC. This sequence encodes CSVETGRNYGYTF. The chain uses TRBV29-1 and TRBJ1-2; TRBD1 is a possible D gene (5 bases). The V end lost 3 bases, the J end lost 2 bases, and 10 bases lay between the germline ends. CDR3 length equals 13 residues. Germline loops: CDR1 SQVTM, CDR2 ANQGSEA.

The J gene is TRBJ2-2, the V gene TRBV7-2; D is unresolved. This CDR3 comprises 13 residues. Germline values: CDR1 SGHTA, CDR2 FQGNSA. V gave up 1 base and J gave up 6 bases, with 6 bases separating them. The CDR3 DNA sequence: TGTGCCAGCAGCTTAGGCACCGCCGGGGAGCTGTTTTTT. Amino acids: CASSLGTAGELFF.

This chain links TRBV9 with TRBJ2-1; TRBD2 is a possible D gene (7 bases). CDR1 and CDR2 (germline): SGDLS, YYNGEE. The CDR3 covers 15 residues. Trimming removed 0 bases at V and 15 bases at J, with 22 bases between. CDR3 sequence reads: CASSVGDLVGGARFF. Written as DNA, the CDR3 is TGTGCCAGCAGCGTAGGTGATTTAGTAGGGGGGGCCCGGTTCTTC.

The chain links TRBV15 to TRBJ1-2; 10 bases fit TRBD1. The V and J ends lost 6 bases and 8 bases, in that order; junction bases with no gene match: 12. Germline V gene data show CDR1 as LNHNV and CDR2 as YYDKDF (reference sequence). The CDR3 sequence is 15 residues long. CDR3 residues: CATRDAGQGWRGYTF. The CDR3 DNA reads as TGTGCCACCAGAGATGCGGGACAGGGGTGGCGGGGCTACACCTTC. Looking up the rest from reference TRBV15 and TRBJ1-2 gives the full variable domain: DAMVIQNPRYQVTQFGKPVTLSCSQTLNHNVMYWYQQKSSQAPKLLFHYYDKDFNNEADTPDNFQSRRPNTSFCFLDIRSPGLGDTAMYLCATRDAGQGWRGYTFGSGTRLTVV.

J is TRBJ2-3 and V is TRBV5-1; D gene ambiguous. V lost 0 bases, J lost 3 bases, and 8 bases lay in between. Germline CDR1 and CDR2: SGHRS and YFSETQ. This CDR3 comprises 14 residues. The CDR3 spells CASSLGSQTDTQYF. In DNA, the CDR3 is TGCGCCAGCAGCTTGGGGTCGCAAACAGATACGCAGTATTTT.

The chain carries TRBV20-1 and TRBJ2-1, with D perhaps TRBD2 (6 bases). With 6 bases removed from V and 15 bases from J, the gap between germline ends came to 15 bases. This CDR3 region has 10 residues. Germline V gene sequence: CDR1 DFQATT, CDR2 SNEGSKA (reference sequence). The CDR3 nucleotides read TGCAGTGCAGGCCCCGGGGGAAGGTTCTTC. This translates into CSAGPGGRFF.

The V call is TRBV7-2, the J call TRBJ1-1, with D uncertain. Between the trimmed V and J ends, which lost 4 bases and 6 bases, there was a span of 9 bases. The CDR3 totals 12 residues. The germline gives CDR1 SGHTA, CDR2 FQGNSA. In nucleotides, the CDR3 is TGTGCCAGCAGCTCCGAGGTACCTGAAGCTTTCTTT. This codes for CASSSEVPEAFF.

This rearrangement joins TRBV19 to TRBJ1-5; maybe TRBD1 (5 bases). The CDR3 has 15 residues. Trimming left V 6 bases short and J 6 bases short, with 18 bases between. The germline CDR1 and CDR2 sequences are LNHDA and SQIVND (reference sequence). The CDR3 DNA follows: TGTGCCAGTAGCCGCGGGGACGTTTTTAGTCAGCCCCAGCATTTT. This encodes CASSRGDVFSQPQHF.

This chain joins TRBV6-5 and TRBJ2-2, with a tentative D call TRBD1 (6 bases). The CDR3 runs 15 residues. Germline V gives CDR1 MNHEY, CDR2 SVGAGI. V lost 2 bases and J lost 4, with 11 bases in between. The CDR3 here is CASSYGQGITGELFF. The CDR3 DNA reads as TGTGCCAGCAGTTACGGGCAGGGGATCACCGGGGAGCTGTTTTTT.

This CDR3 is CAISEYMLARFGTDEPGYGYTF. In nucleotides, the CDR3 is TGTGCCATCAGTGAGTATATGTTGGCCCGATTCGGGACAGATGAACCCGGGTATGGCTACACCTTC. This rearrangement joins TRBV10-3 to TRBJ1-2; 7 nucleotides match TRBD1. The CDR3 is 22 amino acids. CDR1 and CDR2 (germline): ENHRY, SYGVKD. After removal of 1 base from V and 5 bases from J, the junction contained 28 bases not matched to a gene.

This clone was recorded once. The rearrangement links TRBV7-2 to TRBJ1-3; perhaps TRBD1 as D (5 bases). V was pared by 5 bases and J by 3 bases, with 17 bases between. Germline CDR1 reads SGHTA; CDR2 reads FQGNSA. The CDR3 length is 16 residues. CDR3 coding DNA: TGTGCCAGCAGCCTTCGGTCGGGGGTCTTTGGAAACACCATATATTTT. It specifies CASSLRSGVFGNTIYF.

CDR3 protein: CASTDFTGNTIYF. CDR3 DNA sequence: TGTGCCAGCACCGACTTTACGGGGAACACCATATATTTT. This chain uses TRBV9 with TRBJ1-3; unclear D gene. The germline V gene encodes CDR1 SGDLS and CDR2 YYNGEE. The V end was cut by 6 bases, the J end by 7 bases, with 14 bases between. The CDR3 covers 13 residues.

The chain employs TRBV2 and TRBJ1-5; 9 bases are shared with TRBD1. CDR1 and CDR2 (germline): SNHLY, FYNNEI. Germline trimming cut 7 bases from V and 7 bases from J; bases unmatched to any gene: 8. This CDR3 comprises 14 residues. The CDR3 DNA follows: TGTGCCAGCAACCTCGGGACAGGGTCCCAGCCCCAGCATTTT. Its protein is CASNLGTGSQPQHF.

V usage is TRBV14 and J usage is TRBJ1-2, with 10 positions matching TRBD1. CDR1 and CDR2 from the germline V gene are SGHDN and FVKESK. V lost 0 bases and J lost 4; bases outside the gene matches: 17. The CDR3 length is 20 residues. The DNA of the CDR3 is TGTGCCAGCAGCCAAGAAAACCGGGACAGGGGTCCCACTCCTCTCTATGGCTACACCTTC. Translation: CASSQENRDRGPTPLYGYTF.

V gene TRBV4-1 combines with J gene TRBJ1-3, with D uncertain. Germline lookup yields CDR1 MGHRA and CDR2 YSYEKL. V was clipped by 0 bases and J by 6 bases, with 15 bases between them. The CDR3 contains 16 residues. For the CDR3, the DNA is TGCGCCAGCAGCCAAGAAGGAGGAAGACACGCAAACACCATATATTTT. Its protein is CASSQEGGRHANTIYF.